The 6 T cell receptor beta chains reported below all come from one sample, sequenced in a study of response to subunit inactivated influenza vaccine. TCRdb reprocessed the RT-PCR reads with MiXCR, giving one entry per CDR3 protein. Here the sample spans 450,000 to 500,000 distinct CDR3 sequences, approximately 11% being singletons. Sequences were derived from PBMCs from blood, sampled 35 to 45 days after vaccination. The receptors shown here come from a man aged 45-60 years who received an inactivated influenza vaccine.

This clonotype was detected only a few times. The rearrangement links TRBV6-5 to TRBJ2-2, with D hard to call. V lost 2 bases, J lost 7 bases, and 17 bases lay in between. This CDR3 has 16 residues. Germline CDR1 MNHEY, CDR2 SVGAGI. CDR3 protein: CASSYVGRSRVGELFF. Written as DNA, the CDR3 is TGTGCCAGCAGTTACGTCGGACGGTCACGGGTCGGGGAGCTGTTTTTT.

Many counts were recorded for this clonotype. The CDR3 spells CSAKRDSDNQPQHF. CDR3 sequence (DNA): TGCAGTGCCAAGCGCGACAGTGACAATCAGCCCCAGCATTTT. The chain links TRBV20-1 to TRBJ1-5; D possibly corresponds to TRBD1 (5 bases). The length of the CDR3 is 14 residues. Trimming stripped 6 bases from V and 3 bases from J, with 15 bases between. CDR1 is DFQATT, CDR2 SNEGSKA, per germline (reference sequence).

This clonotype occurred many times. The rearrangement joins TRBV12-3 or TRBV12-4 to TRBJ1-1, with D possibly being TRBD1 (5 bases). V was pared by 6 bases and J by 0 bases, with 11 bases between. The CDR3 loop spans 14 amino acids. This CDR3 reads CASRRRDLNTEAFF. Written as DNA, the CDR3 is TGTGCCAGCAGGAGAAGGGACCTGAACACTGAAGCTTTCTTT.

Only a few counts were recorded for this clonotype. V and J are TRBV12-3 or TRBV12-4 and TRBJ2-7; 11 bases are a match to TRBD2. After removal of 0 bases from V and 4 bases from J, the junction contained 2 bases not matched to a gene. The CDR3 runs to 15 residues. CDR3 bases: TGTGCCAGCAGTTTAGCTCCTAGCGGGGGGTACGAGCAGTACTTC. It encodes CASSLAPSGGYEQYF.

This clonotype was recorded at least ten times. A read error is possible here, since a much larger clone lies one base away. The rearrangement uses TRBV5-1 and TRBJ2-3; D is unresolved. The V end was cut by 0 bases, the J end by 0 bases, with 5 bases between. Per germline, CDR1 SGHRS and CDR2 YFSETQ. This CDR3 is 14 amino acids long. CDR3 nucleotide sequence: TGCGCCAGCAGCTTGGGACACAGCACAGATACGCAGTATTTT. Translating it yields CASSLGHSTDTQYF.

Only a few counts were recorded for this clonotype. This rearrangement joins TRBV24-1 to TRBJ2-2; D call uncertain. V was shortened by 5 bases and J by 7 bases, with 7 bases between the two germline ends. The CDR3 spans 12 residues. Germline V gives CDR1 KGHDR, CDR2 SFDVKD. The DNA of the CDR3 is TGTGCCACCAGTGCGGTGGGCGGGGAGCTGTTTTTT. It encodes CATSAVGGELFF.